This TCR beta chain was found in a study of identical twins. Study findings and constraints: Donors were not followed over many years; analysis was cross-sectional. Memory repertoires lacked the insertion deficit that abundant cord blood beta clonotypes showed. For zero-insertion analyses, partial confounding could come from invariant MAIT and iNKT cells.

About this clonotype itself: Its specificity is not known. The junction differs from germline at one of its ends, possibly a read error.

CDR3 length equals 13 residues. CDR1 and CDR2 from the germline V gene are LGHDT and YNNKEL (reference sequence). Template switching, a step in the protocol, added a universal primer site, and cDNA carried unique molecular identifiers. TCRdb redid the calling of the 5' RACE reads with MiXCR, one entry per CDR3 protein. The sample has 1.5 million to 2 million distinct CDR3 sequences; under 35% are singletons. The sample comprised cord blood. This sequence originates from a newborn girl in good health. This rearrangement joins TRBV3-1 to TRBJ1-2, with no clear D. Written as DNA, the CDR3 is TGTGCCAGCAGCCAAGCCAGGAACTATGGCTACAACTTC. The encoded protein is CASSQARNYGYNF. Combining the CDR3 with reference TRBV3-1 and TRBJ1-2 gives the whole variable domain DTAVSQTPKYLVTQMGNDKSIKCEQNLGHDTMYWYKQDSKKFLKIMFSYNNKELIINETVPNRFSPKSPDKAHLNLHINSLELGDSAVYFCASSQARNYGYNFGSGTRLTVV.